This T cell receptor beta chain was identified in a study of blood T cell repertoires in COVID-19. Across the whole study: Nucleic acid was either cDNA or gDNA, and it came from T cells, B-cell-depleted T cells, or PBMCs.

The CDR3 consists of 15 residues. Germline V gives CDR1 LNHDA, CDR2 SQIVND (reference sequence). V lost 6 bases and J lost 10, with 19 bases in between. Ages ranged from about 18 to 100 years, with residence in approximately 23 US areas. Sequencing was performed with immunoSEQ multiplex PCR; in TCRdb, only in-frame clones are kept and a portion is missing. Here the sample spans 370,000 or so clones, approximately 87% being singletons. The TCR comes from a man between 25 and 39 years old who had recovered from COVID-19. This chain uses TRBV19 with TRBJ1-6, with D perhaps matching TRBD1 (5 bases). Sequenced material: PBMCs or T cells enriched from blood (not recorded which). CDR3 loop: CASRQLGGARSPLHF. The CDR3 bases are TGTGCCAGTAGGCAATTGGGAGGGGCACGGTCACCCCTCCACTTT.